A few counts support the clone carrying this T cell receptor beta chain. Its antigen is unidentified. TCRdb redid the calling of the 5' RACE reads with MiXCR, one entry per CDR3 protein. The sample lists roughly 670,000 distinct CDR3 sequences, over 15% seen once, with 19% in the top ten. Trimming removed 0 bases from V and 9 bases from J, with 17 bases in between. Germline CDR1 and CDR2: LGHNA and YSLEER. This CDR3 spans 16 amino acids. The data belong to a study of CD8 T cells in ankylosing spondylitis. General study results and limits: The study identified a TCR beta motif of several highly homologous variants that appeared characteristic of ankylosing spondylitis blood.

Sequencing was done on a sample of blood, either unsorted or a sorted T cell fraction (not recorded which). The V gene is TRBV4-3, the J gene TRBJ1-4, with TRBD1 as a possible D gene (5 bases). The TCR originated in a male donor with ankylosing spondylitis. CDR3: CASSQDLRARGQKLFF. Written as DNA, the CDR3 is TGCGCCAGCAGCCAAGATCTCCGGGCCCGGGGACAAAAACTGTTTTTT.